A single sample gave rise to the 17 T cell receptor beta chains below, sequenced in a study of cytomegalovirus exposure and HLA in healthy donors. The PCR made use of 60 Vbeta and 13 Jbeta primers. Sequencing used immunoSEQ multiplex PCR; TCRdb keeps in-frame clones, though not all of them. The sample has 130,000 to 150,000 clones; roughly 70% are singletons. The sample taken for sequencing was PBMCs. The receptors here all came from a man between 18 and 35 years old in good health and CMV-seropositive.

The V call is TRBV5-1, the J call TRBJ2-2, with a possible D match to TRBD2 (6 bases). The germline V gene encodes CDR1 SGHRS and CDR2 YFSETQ. Trimming left V 5 bases short and J 4 bases short, with 12 bases between. The CDR3 length is 14 residues. CDR3 amino acids: CASREGWSTGELFF. CDR3 nucleotides: TGCGCCAGCAGGGAGGGTTGGAGCACCGGGGAGCTGTTTTTT.

The chain uses TRBV7-9 and TRBJ1-2, with 8 bases matching TRBD1. This CDR3 region has 15 residues. Germline loops: CDR1 SEHNR, CDR2 FQNEAQ (reference sequence). V was pared by 1 base and J by 4 bases, with 5 bases of the junction left unmatched. CDR3 nucleotides: TGTGCCAGCAGCTTAGTGCGGACAGGGCCCTATGGCTACACCTTC. Translating it yields CASSLVRTGPYGYTF.

DNA for the CDR3: TGTGCCAGCTCCCGCGGGGGGGGGACAGATACGCAGTATTTT. This translates into CASSRGGGTDTQYF. V usage is TRBV6-5 and J usage is TRBJ2-3; TRBD2 agrees at 9 bases. The germline V gene has CDR1 MNHEY and CDR2 SVGAGI. V lost 8 bases to trimming and J lost 3 bases; unmatched junction nucleotides: 6. This CDR3 contains 14 residues.

This clone was recorded only once. The chain carries TRBV7-3 and TRBJ2-7, with a possible D match to TRBD2 (6 bases). The CDR3 loop spans 13 amino acids. Germline CDR1 reads SGHTA; CDR2 reads FQGTGA. Trimming pared 2 bases from V and 10 bases from J, leaving 15 bases between. CDR3 bases: TGTGCCAGCAGCTTAGAGGAGGGTACGGGACAGTACTTC. Its protein is CASSLEEGTGQYF.

The chain combines TRBV18 with TRBJ1-4, with 7 bases fitting TRBD1. The CDR3 is made up of 16 amino acids. Germline assignment: CDR1 KGHSH and CDR2 LQKENI. The ends lost 2 bases at V and 8 bases at J; junction bases unmatched: 11. The CDR3 reads CASSPTSRQGSEKLFF. The CDR3 DNA is TGTGCCAGCTCACCAACTAGTCGACAGGGCTCAGAAAAACTGTTTTTT.

This sequence joins TRBV11-2 and TRBJ1-3; D perhaps matches TRBD1 (6 bases). The CDR3 is made up of 15 amino acids. CDR1 is SGHAT and CDR2 is FQNNGV in the germline V gene. V dropped 5 bases and J dropped 0 bases, with 11 bases sitting between them. CDR3 DNA: TGTGCCAGCAGCGGGGGCTGGATCTCTGGAAACACCATATATTTT. Its translation is CASSGGWISGNTIYF.

This clone was counted only a few times. The chain links TRBV7-6 to TRBJ1-1, with D perhaps matching TRBD1 (5 bases). Germline CDR1 SGHVS, CDR2 FNYEAQ. V lost 5 bases and J 5 bases, leaving 12 bases between the germline ends. This CDR3 is 13 amino acids long. The CDR3 DNA is TGTGCCAGCAGCAAAGGGGTTCTAACTGAAGCTTTCTTT. It yields the protein CASSKGVLTEAFF.

The DNA for the CDR3 is TGTGCCAGCGTTCAGGGACACTTTATTGATCGCCTCTACTTC. It specifies CASVQGHFIDRLYF. J is TRBJ2-5 and V is TRBV21-1; the table's D call, TRBD1, was not checked against the DNA. TRBV21-1 is reported as a pseudogene. This CDR3 region has 14 residues.

The rearrangement uses TRBV11-2 and TRBJ2-5, with D possibly being TRBD2 (6 bases). V lost 0 bases to trimming and J lost 5 bases, with 10 bases between them. The CDR3 sequence is 14 residues long. Germline V CDR1 and CDR2: SGHAT, FQNNGV. CDR3 coding DNA: TGTGCCAGCAGCTTAGATCCCCGGGGGGAGACCCAGTACTTC. This encodes CASSLDPRGETQYF. Looking up the rest from reference TRBV11-2 and TRBJ2-5 gives the full variable domain: EAGVAQSPRYKIIEKRQSVAFWCNPISGHATLYWYQQILGQGPKLLIQFQNNGVVDDSQLPKDRFSAERLKGVDSTLKIQPAKLEDSAVYLCASSLDPRGETQYFGPGTRLLVL.

The rearrangement uses TRBV7-8 and TRBJ1-5, with D maybe TRBD1 (5 bases). Trimming took 0 bases from V and 11 from J, leaving 23 bases between them. Germline lookup yields CDR1 SGHVS and CDR2 FQNEAQ. The CDR3 is made up of 17 amino acids. CDR3 nucleotide sequence: TGTGCCAGCAGCTTAGCTCTGGGGCAGTCCTGGGAAGTTGCCCAGCATTTT. Translated: CASSLALGQSWEVAQHF.

The chain has TRBV6-1 and TRBJ2-7, with D uncertain. Between the trimmed V and J ends, which lost 6 bases and 1 base, there was a span of 16 bases. Germline V gene sequence: CDR1 MNHNS, CDR2 SASEGT. This CDR3 comprises 15 residues. The CDR3 region is CASSSLPGQSYEQYF. The CDR3 nucleotides read TGTGCCAGCAGCTCCCTACCTGGGCAGTCCTACGAGCAGTACTTC.

CDR3 sequence (DNA): TGTGCCAGCAGCCCATCGGGGTCCTACAATGAGCAGTTCTTC. This encodes CASSPSGSYNEQFF. The rearrangement uses TRBV14 and TRBJ2-1; a weak D match, TRBD2 (5 bases). Deletions cut 4 bases from V and 1 base from J, with 8 bases between. Germline CDR1 reads SGHDN; CDR2 reads FVKESK. This CDR3 comprises 14 residues. Looking up the rest from reference TRBV14 and TRBJ2-1 gives the full variable domain: EAGVTQFPSHSVIEKGQTVTLRCDPISGHDNLYWYRRVMGKEIKFLLHFVKESKQDESGMPNNRFLAERTGGTYSTLKVQPAELEDSGVYFCASSPSGSYNEQFFGPGTRLTVL.

The chain is built from TRBV5-1 and TRBJ2-1; 9 bases agree with TRBD2. Per the germline V gene, CDR1 is SGHRS and CDR2 is YFSETQ. The CDR3 is 15 amino acids. V lost 2 bases and J lost 7; bases outside the gene matches: 7. The CDR3 nucleotides read TGCGCCAGCAGCTTTGGGCTAGCGGGGATTAATGAGCAGTTCTTC. Translation gives CASSFGLAGINEQFF.

The CDR3 bases are TGTGCCAGCAGTGAATCGGGACTTCACGAGCAGTACTTC. The encoded protein is CASSESGLHEQYF. The V call is TRBV6-1, the J call TRBJ2-7; TRBD2 is a possible D gene (6 bases). Germline lookup yields CDR1 MNHNS and CDR2 SASEGT. This CDR3 is 13 amino acids long. The ends were cut back, 2 bases at V and 5 bases at J, with 10 bases in the middle.

The rearrangement uses TRBV7-6 and TRBJ2-7; D perhaps matches TRBD1 (5 bases). The CDR3 extends over 14 amino acids. V lost 5 bases and J 1 base, leaving 12 bases between the germline ends. Germline CDR1 and CDR2: SGHVS and FNYEAQ. The CDR3 loop reads CASSPQGRSYEQYF. DNA of the CDR3: TGTGCCAGCAGCCCCCAGGGCCGATCCTACGAGCAGTACTTC. The complete variable domain, with remaining parts taken from reference TRBV7-6 and TRBJ2-7, reads GAGVSQSPRYKVTKRGQDVALRCDPISGHVSLYWYRQALGQGPEFLTYFNYEAQQDKSGLPNDRFSAERPEGSISTLTIQRTEQRDSAMYRCASSPQGRSYEQYFGPGTRLTVT.

This chain uses TRBV11-1 with TRBJ2-7, with 7 bases fitting TRBD2. This CDR3 is 15 amino acids long. V shed 0 bases and J 4 bases; nucleotides not matched to a gene: 6. Germline loops: CDR1 SGHAT, CDR2 FQDESV (reference sequence). This CDR3 is CASSLAMAGEYEQYF. The CDR3 DNA reads TGTGCCAGCAGCTTAGCGATGGCGGGAGAGTACGAGCAGTACTTC.

The V and J genes are TRBV6-5 and TRBJ2-1, with unresolved D. CDR3 size: 12 residues. Germline V gene sequence: CDR1 MNHEY, CDR2 SVGAGI. V lost 0 bases and J 8 bases, leaving 5 bases between the germline ends. The CDR3 coding sequence is TGTGCCAGCAGTTACTCGTTCGATGAGCAGTTCTTC. This codes for CASSYSFDEQFF.